This T cell receptor beta chain emerged from a study of PD-L1 blockade in urothelial cancer (dated by TCRdb to 2016 to 2017). Context from the whole study: Therapy was started in the mid-2010s for all patients, and atezolizumab 1,200 mg was administered intravenously every 3 weeks. About 90% of the roughly 30 patients were identified as males with urothelial cancer of bladder origin, and a prior smoking history was reported by 18 of 29 patients. Durable clinical benefit was defined as progression-free survival longer than 6 months, and TCR features were also tested against progression-free and overall survival. Blood samples were analyzed 3 weeks after the start of treatment (second dose) and 6 weeks after the start of treatment. Blood samples gave median yields of approximately 130,000 T cells and 82,636 unique TCRs, along with a median clonality of about 0.084. Twenty-nine patients had pretreatment blood TCR-seq, 24 had at least one posttreatment blood collection, and 24 had tumor TCR-seq. An ECOG performance status of 0 or 1 was recorded for the patients, and 0 to 3 prior chemotherapy regimens had been received by the patients. Durable clinical benefit was achieved by nine patients and was not achieved by 20 patients. The study, an exploratory multi-omic analysis, examined somatic, immune and clinical correlates of response to PD-L1 blockade with atezolizumab in urothelial cancer. Pretreatment tumor samples and matched peripheral blood, collected serially before and after atezolizumab treatment, underwent TCR sequencing. Whole exome sequencing and RNA sequencing of pretreatment tumors were performed alongside TCR sequencing in the same patients.

The junction shows trimming of 2 bases on V and 11 bases on J, plus 12 bases between the germline ends. Reading from cysteine to phenylalanine, the CDR3 counts 13 amino acids. The DNA shown is the 39-base CDR3, in frame from base 1. Taken from the germline V gene, the CDR1 and CDR2 loops are SNHLY and FYNNEI. Here is what the overall study found, with its caveats: Because of the small sample size (n ≈ 27) and the many exploratory analyses performed, the results are intended to be regarded as hypothesis-generating. Among patients with durable benefit, tumor-associated TCR clones showed greater expansion in peripheral blood 3 weeks after treatment started (n = 22, p = 0.022). A pretreatment peripheral blood TCR clonality below the median was linked to improved progression-free and overall survival.

Each PCR received spiked-in synthetic TCR analog templates so that absolute template abundance could be estimated from read counts. Using the immunoSEQ assay, TCRbeta CDR3 regions were amplified from genomic DNA with bias-controlled V and J gene primers. Rearranged TCRbeta segments were sequenced at approximately 20X coverage. Regarding the original processing steps: Clustering was used to correct sequencing errors, and CDR3s were annotated against IMGT to assign V, D and J genes. Only productive TCRbeta rearrangements were used in downstream analyses, excluding out-of-frame or stop-codon sequences. Clonality was calculated as one minus the Shannon entropy normalized by the log of the number of unique productive sequences. Fisher's exact test with Benjamini-Hochberg correction, at a threshold of adjusted p below 0.01, was used to find clones that differed between time points or between blood and tumor. In TCRdb, the immuneACCESS table is reduced to in-frame sequences with V and J assigned. These tables do not hold every clone; where another copy was compared, an unresolved V gene accounts for under half, and the others remain unexplained. V, J and clone size derive from that table, while D and trimming were established from the DNA sequence. This sample holds roughly 87,000 clones; around 90% were observed only once. The ten most abundant clones make up 4.5% to 6.5% of the sample.

On this clone itself: Its antigen has not been determined. Base quality data are lacking; no much larger clone is found one base away.

The cohort comprised around 31 patients with locally advanced or metastatic urothelial carcinoma treated at Memorial Sloan Kettering on a trial protocol. Peripheral blood mononuclear cells were collected pretreatment and during treatment, with between 1 and 8 total time points obtained per patient. The Qiagen DNeasy Blood extraction kit was used to purify genomic DNA from total PBMCs and tumor samples. PBMCs were collected pretreatment and during treatment and were isolated and stored as previously described. The sequence is built from TRBV2 and TRBJ2-2; a tentative D call is TRBD1 (5 bases match). The sequencing used PBMCs, collected around atezolizumab (anti-PD-L1) treatment. The sequence derives from a woman in her 70s with urothelial cancer. The bases read TGTGCCAGCAGTGAAAGACGCAGGGATGAGCTGTTTTTT. The translation is CASSERRRDELFF.